What follows are 26 T cell receptor beta chains derived from one specimen sequenced in a study of T cells in Graves' hyperthyroidism and ophthalmopathy. Amplification targeted TCR beta CDR3 regions from RNA transcripts. With the HTBI primer set, the TCR CDR3 went through a first round of RT-PCR. TCRdb reanalysed the multiplex PCR reads using MiXCR and keeps one entry per CDR3 protein. Here the sample spans hundreds of thousands of distinct CDR3 sequences, roughly 22% being singletons. The sample taken for sequencing was blood. The source is a man younger than 45 with Graves' ophthalmopathy.

This clonotype was detected ten times or more. V gene TRBV11-2 combines with J gene TRBJ2-3, with TRBD2 as a possible D gene (5 bases). Germline lookup yields CDR1 SGHAT and CDR2 FQNNGV. V shed 1 base and J shed 2 bases, with 7 bases lying between them. The CDR3 runs 14 residues. The CDR3: CASSLGTYTDTQYF. The CDR3 DNA sequence: TGTGCCAGCAGCTTAGGGACTTACACAGATACGCAGTATTTT.

This clonotype came up a few times. The V gene is TRBV18, the J gene TRBJ2-3; 14 positions match TRBD2. Losses at the gene ends were 5 bases for V and 4 bases for J; bases not matched to a gene: 2. Germline CDR1 is KGHSH and CDR2 is LQKENI. The length of the CDR3 is 15 residues. The CDR3 DNA is TGTGCCAGCTCAGAGGGACTAGCGGGAGCAGATACGCAGTATTTT. Its translation is CASSEGLAGADTQYF.

This clonotype has ten or more counts. The chain links TRBV3-1 to TRBJ2-7; 7 bases match TRBD1. This CDR3 contains 14 residues. Germline loops: CDR1 LGHDT, CDR2 YNNKEL (reference sequence). V trimming: 0 bases; J trimming: 5 bases; junction bases outside the gene matches: 4. CDR3 in amino acids: CASSQDPQGDEQYF. As DNA, the CDR3 is TGTGCCAGCAGCCAAGACCCTCAGGGGGACGAGCAGTACTTC.

This clonotype was observed at least ten times. The chain is built from TRBV7-9 and TRBJ1-2; D remains unclear. Trimming pared 5 bases from V and 0 bases from J, leaving 7 bases between. This CDR3 spans 13 amino acids. Germline lookup yields CDR1 SEHNR and CDR2 FQNEAQ (reference sequence). DNA of the CDR3: TGTGCCAGCAGCCGAGAGTCTAACTATGGCTACACCTTC. Residues: CASSRESNYGYTF.

The rearrangement uses TRBV3-1 and TRBJ2-4; D is unclear. The CDR3 extends over 14 amino acids. Germline values: CDR1 LGHDT, CDR2 YNNKEL (reference sequence). The V end was cut by 1 base, the J end by 1 base, with 5 bases between. CDR3 sequence (DNA): TGTGCCAGCAGCCAAGTCGGGGCCAAAAACATTCAGTACTTC. Translating it yields CASSQVGAKNIQYF. The complete variable domain, with remaining parts taken from reference TRBV3-1 and TRBJ2-4, reads DTAVSQTPKYLVTQMGNDKSIKCEQNLGHDTMYWYKQDSKKFLKIMFSYNNKELIINETVPNRFSPKSPDKAHLNLHINSLELGDSAVYFCASSQVGAKNIQYFGAGTRLSVL.

At least ten counts were recorded for this clonotype. V and J are TRBV20-1 and TRBJ1-1; tentatively, D is TRBD1 (5 bases). The germline CDR1 and CDR2 sequences are DFQATT and SNEGSKA (reference sequence). The CDR3 extends over 14 amino acids. Trimming stripped 5 bases from V and 0 bases from J, with 13 bases between. CDR3: CSAGTGTMNTEAFF. As DNA, the CDR3 is TGCAGTGCTGGTACAGGTACCATGAACACTGAAGCTTTCTTT.

This rearrangement joins TRBV20-1 to TRBJ2-5, with 10 nucleotides matching TRBD2. Per the germline V gene, CDR1 is DFQATT and CDR2 is SNEGSKA (reference sequence). This CDR3 is 18 amino acids long. The V segment lost 0 bases and the J segment 5 bases; nucleotides outside the gene matches: 15. CDR3 sequence (DNA): TGCAGTGCTAGAGATTTTGGGCCAGCGGGGGGGGGCGCGGAGACCCAGTACTTC. Its translation: CSARDFGPAGGGAETQYF.

This clonotype was seen a single time. Because it lacks the conserved phenylalanine or tryptophan at the end, this CDR3 is likely a read error. The chain recombines TRBV20-1 with TRBJ2-1; TRBD2 agrees at 16 bases. CDR3 size: 14 residues. Germline V gene lookup returns CDR1 DFQATT and CDR2 SNEGSKA (reference sequence). In nucleotides, the CDR3 is TGCAGCCCCCTTTGGGGACTAGCGGGAGGGGAGCAGTTCGTC. It yields the protein CSPLWGLAGGEQFV.

The V gene is TRBV2, the J gene TRBJ2-7; D is perhaps TRBD1 or TRBD2 (5 bases each). Germline V gene lookup returns CDR1 SNHLY and CDR2 FYNNEI. The CDR3 consists of 13 residues. V dropped 1 base and J dropped 7 bases, with 11 bases sitting between them. CDR3 nucleotides: TGTGCCAGCAGTGAAGTGGTGGGGACGGAGCAGTACTTC. This codes for CASSEVVGTEQYF.

In its sample, this clonotype was seen a few times. V gene TRBV5-4 combines with J gene TRBJ1-1, with TRBD1 matching over 8 bases. The CDR3 sequence is 15 residues long. V lost 4 bases, J lost 3 bases, and 8 bases stayed unmatched. Germline CDR1 is SGHNT and CDR2 is YYREEE (reference sequence). CDR3 sequence (DNA): TGTGCCAGCAGCACCGCAGGGGGCTGGTACACTGAAGCTTTCTTT. This translates into CASSTAGGWYTEAFF.

The gene calls are TRBV7-9 and TRBJ1-2, with no clear D. CDR1 is SEHNR, CDR2 FQNEAQ, per germline (reference sequence). This CDR3 spans 13 amino acids. Trimming took 4 bases from V and 4 from J, leaving 10 bases between them. The CDR3 spells CASSSDGFYGYTF. CDR3 DNA: TGTGCCAGCAGCTCGGACGGATTCTATGGCTACACCTTC.

The chain employs TRBV7-9 and TRBJ2-7; D remains ambiguous. This CDR3 is 14 amino acids long. Germline CDR1 and CDR2: SEHNR and FQNEAQ (reference sequence). V shed 5 bases and J shed 5 bases, with 16 bases lying between them. The CDR3 nucleotides read TGTGCCAGCAGCCCCCGACTCCTCCCCCACGAGCAGTACTTC. It encodes CASSPRLLPHEQYF.

CDR3 DNA sequence: TGCAGCGTTGTTCCCGGGTACACTGAAGCTTTCTTT. Translation gives CSVVPGYTEAFF. This chain joins TRBV29-1 and TRBJ1-1; D unresolved. This CDR3 has 12 residues. V dropped 4 bases and J dropped 3 bases, with 9 bases sitting between them. CDR1 is SQVTM, CDR2 ANQGSEA, per germline.

The genes are TRBV20-1 and TRBJ2-1; 16 bases match TRBD2. Trimming at V came to 3 bases and at J to 5 bases, leaving 4 bases not matched to a gene. The CDR3 totals 16 residues. Germline CDR1 and CDR2: DFQATT and SNEGSKA (reference sequence). The CDR3 nucleotides read TGCAGTGCTAGGGGACTAGCGGGAGGGCTTGACAATGAGCAGTTCTTC. This gives the protein CSARGLAGGLDNEQFF.

The rearrangement joins TRBV11-2 to TRBJ2-1; 12 bases are shared with TRBD2. The CDR3 has 18 residues. Germline V gene data show CDR1 as SGHAT and CDR2 as FQNNGV. Losses at the gene ends were 2 bases for V and 3 bases for J; bases not matched to a gene: 8. CDR3 protein: CASSLRASGREIYNEQFF. The CDR3 DNA sequence: TGTGCCAGCAGCTTAAGGGCTAGCGGGAGGGAAATCTACAATGAGCAGTTCTTC. Full variable domain (outside the CDR3, taken from reference TRBV11-2 and TRBJ2-1): EAGVAQSPRYKIIEKRQSVAFWCNPISGHATLYWYQQILGQGPKLLIQFQNNGVVDDSQLPKDRFSAERLKGVDSTLKIQPAKLEDSAVYLCASSLRASGREIYNEQFFGPGTRLTVL.

This clonotype came up a few times. CDR3 residues: CASTPPGQMNTEAFF. CDR3 DNA sequence: TGTGCCAGCACCCCCCCCGGACAGATGAACACTGAAGCTTTCTTT. The chain joins TRBV7-9 to TRBJ1-1, with D possibly being TRBD1 (6 bases). The CDR3 consists of 15 residues. V was cut by 7 bases and J by 0 bases, with 15 bases left in between. Germline values: CDR1 SEHNR, CDR2 FQNEAQ (reference sequence).

The rearrangement uses TRBV5-1 and TRBJ2-1; no definite D call. The CDR3 has 14 amino acids. With 6 bases removed from V and 9 bases from J, the gap between germline ends came to 19 bases. Germline V CDR1 and CDR2: SGHRS, YFSETQ. The CDR3 region has the DNA TGCGCCAGCATAGGTTCGAACACTGACACTGAGCAGTTCTTC. Translation gives CASIGSNTDTEQFF.

Only a few counts were recorded for this clonotype. V is TRBV4-1 and J is TRBJ2-7; 12 bases agree with TRBD2. With V trimmed by 1 base and J by 3 bases, 7 bases remained unmatched. The CDR3 is 17 amino acids. The germline CDR1 and CDR2 sequences are MGHRA and YSYEKL. The CDR3 reads CASSQGTSGIIIYEQYF. CDR3 sequence (DNA): TGCGCCAGCAGCCAAGGGACTAGCGGGATTATCATCTACGAGCAGTACTTC.

This clonotype came up many times. The V and J genes are TRBV2 and TRBJ1-2, with TRBD1 matching 7 bases. The junction had 6 bases not matched to a gene; V was cut back by 5 bases and J by 6 bases. This CDR3 is built from 13 residues. Per the germline V gene, CDR1 is SNHLY and CDR2 is FYNNEI. The CDR3 nucleotides read TGTGCCAGCAGTTCCGACAGGGCAAATGGCTACACCTTC. Its translation is CASSSDRANGYTF.

For this clonotype: It is likely a read error, because the conserved phenylalanine at the end of the CDR3 is missing. The chain combines TRBV30 with TRBJ1-2, with a possible D match to TRBD1 (6 bases). The germline V and J ends were trimmed by 1 base and 3 bases, with 9 bases remaining between them. This CDR3 has 13 residues. Germline CDR1 is GTSNPN and CDR2 is SVGIG (reference sequence). CDR3 nucleotide sequence: TGTGCCTGGAGTGAGGGGGTAGACTATGGCTACACCCTC. Amino acid sequence: CAWSEGVDYGYTL.

This clonotype was seen more than once but under ten times. V usage is TRBV27 and J usage is TRBJ2-7; D is uncertain. CDR1 and CDR2 (germline): MNHEY, SMNVEV (reference sequence). The CDR3 covers 13 residues. Trimming took off 6 bases at V and 0 bases at J, with 9 bases between the two ends. The CDR3 loop is CASSPTPSYEQYF. CDR3 DNA: TGTGCCAGCAGCCCAACACCCTCCTACGAGCAGTACTTC.

This clonotype has at least ten counts. This chain joins TRBV11-2 and TRBJ2-1, with TRBD1 identical over 7 bases. The CDR3 spans 15 residues. The V segment lost 1 base and the J segment 7 bases; nucleotides outside the gene matches: 7. Per the germline V gene, CDR1 is SGHAT and CDR2 is FQNNGV. The CDR3 coding sequence is TGTGCCAGCAGCTTAGTCCCAGGGGGTAGAAATGAGCAGTTCTTC. Translated: CASSLVPGGRNEQFF.

This clonotype has a handful of counts. The rearrangement links TRBV4-1 to TRBJ2-1; no clear D. The CDR3 spans 14 residues. CDR1 is MGHRA and CDR2 is YSYEKL in the germline V gene. Trimming took off 4 bases at V and 6 bases at J, with 13 bases between the two ends. CDR3 coding DNA: TGCGCCAGCAGCCTCACTCTGATTGGCAATGAGCAGTTCTTC. Its translation is CASSLTLIGNEQFF.

This chain connects TRBV10-1 to TRBJ2-1; D might be TRBD1 (6 bases). The V end was cut by 5 bases, the J end by 7 bases, with 12 bases between. From germline, CDR1 is WNHNN and CDR2 SYGVQD (reference sequence). This CDR3 comprises 13 residues. CDR3 region: CASSRQGLNEQFF. The CDR3 DNA follows: TGCGCCAGCAGTCGGCAGGGGCTAAATGAGCAGTTCTTC.

The chain uses TRBV15 and TRBJ2-1, with 8 bases that match TRBD1. The CDR3 is made up of 17 amino acids. Germline V gene sequence: CDR1 LNHNV, CDR2 YYDKDF (reference sequence). J gave up 8 bases and V 1 base, and 13 bases lay outside the gene matches. CDR3 nucleotide sequence: TGTGCCACCAGCAGAGTTTCGTTTGGGACAGGTTCCGATGAGCAGTTCTTC. Its translation is CATSRVSFGTGSDEQFF.

This clonotype was seen a few times. This clone may be a read error of a much larger clone one base away. The CDR3 does not end in the conserved phenylalanine or tryptophan, so this is likely a read error. The chain has TRBV11-3 and TRBJ1-1, with a weak D call TRBD1 (5 bases). CDR3 length equals 17 residues. With 7 bases removed from V and 3 bases from J, the gap between germline ends came to 24 bases. Germline V gene lookup returns CDR1 SGHNT and CDR2 YENEEA. CDR3 loop: CASTSQGRAHWDTEAFL. The CDR3 DNA sequence: TGTGCCAGCACCTCCCAGGGCAGGGCCCATTGGGACACTGAAGCTTTCCTT.